Detailed here is one TCR beta chain. What it binds is not known. These data are taken from a study of shared clonotypes between healthy human individuals. General study points: Blood was the sole source, and tissue repertoires probably differ.

Using immunoSEQ multiplex PCR, the repertoire was profiled, and TCRdb retains in-frame clones only, with some absent. The table lists 550,000 to 800,000 clones, around 72% of them singletons. The V end was cut by 3 bases, the J end by 3 bases, with 8 bases between. The CDR3 sequence is 13 residues long. Germline CDR1 and CDR2: MRHNA and SNTAGT. Sequencing was performed on memory CD4+ T cells sorted from blood. Noted subset: CD45RA-negative fraction. The chain uses TRBV6-4 and TRBJ1-1; D gene uncertain. The source is a woman aged 25 to 39 in good health. The CDR3 is CASSEEEDTEAFF. CDR3 in DNA: TGTGCCAGCAGTGAGGAGGAGGACACTGAAGCTTTCTTT.